This T cell receptor (beta chain) was sequenced during a study of blood T cell repertoires in COVID-19. Per the authors' pipeline: Amplification of reference gene primers provided the estimated nucleated cell counts. Here immunoSEQ multiplex PCR was the method, and the copy in TCRdb shows in-frame clones only, minus some. That table furnishes V, J and clone size, whereas the DNA furnished D and trimming. The repertoire holds some 390,000 clones, with 80% to 90% as singletons. V lost 0 bases, J lost 6 bases, and 1 base stayed unmatched. The germline V gene encodes CDR1 KGHDR and CDR2 SFDVKD. CDR3 length: 14 amino acids. Cohort allocation depended upon clinical history that participants reported.

The V and J genes are TRBV24-1 and TRBJ1-2; TRBD1 agrees at 9 bases. Specimen: PBMCs or T cells enriched from blood (not recorded which). This receptor was obtained from a man aged 25 to 40 who had recovered from COVID-19. The CDR3 DNA is TGTGCCACCAGTGATTTGACAGGGGGCAATGGCTACACCTTC. Its translation: CATSDLTGGNGYTF.